The 31 T cell receptor beta chains listed next were all sequenced from one sample in a study of T cells after yellow fever vaccination. MiXCR, applied by TCRdb to the 5' RACE reads, yields one record per CDR3 protein. The sample contains hundreds of thousands of distinct CDR3 sequences, over 15% of which appear only once. The sequenced sample was PBMCs, obtained before the yellow fever booster vaccination. The receptors come from a man aged 18 to 29 who received the YFV17D yellow fever vaccine.

This clonotype has just a few counts. The chain joins TRBV20-1 to TRBJ2-3, with 11 bases aligning to TRBD2. CDR1 is DFQATT, CDR2 SNEGSKA, per germline (reference sequence). The CDR3 covers 17 residues. Trimming removed 6 bases from V and 2 bases from J; junction bases left unmatched: 13. The CDR3 nucleotides are TGCAGTGCCACGACGTTGACTAGCGGGGATCTCACAGATACGCAGTATTTT. Protein sequence: CSATTLTSGDLTDTQYF.

The CDR3 DNA sequence: TGTGCCAGCTCAGGGTTAGTGAACACTGAAGCTTTCTTT. Translation gives CASSGLVNTEAFF. The chain links TRBV18 to TRBJ1-1; D not certain. Germline-derived CDR1 and CDR2 are KGHSH and LQKENI. This CDR3 region has 13 residues. V shed 5 bases and J shed 0 bases, with 7 bases lying between them.

This clonotype has just a few counts. The chain employs TRBV7-2 and TRBJ2-7; 9 bases are a match to TRBD1. V was pared by 2 bases and J by 3 bases, with 5 bases of the junction left unmatched. The CDR3 is made up of 15 amino acids. Germline V CDR1 and CDR2: SGHTA, FQGNSA. This CDR3 is CASSLQTDRGYEQYF. The CDR3 bases are TGTGCCAGCAGCTTACAAACGGACAGGGGCTACGAGCAGTACTTC.

The rearrangement uses TRBV12-3 or TRBV12-4 and TRBJ2-3; 14 bases align to TRBD2. This CDR3 has 16 residues. Germline trimming cut 7 bases from V and 4 bases from J; bases unmatched to any gene: 7. The CDR3 loop reads CASTPGLAGGSDTQYF. DNA for the CDR3: TGTGCCAGCACCCCCGGACTAGCGGGGGGCTCAGATACGCAGTATTTT.

The table lists this clonotype with a few counts. The V gene is TRBV5-1, the J gene TRBJ1-2, with 8 positions matching TRBD1. The CDR3 totals 15 residues. Germline CDR1 is SGHRS and CDR2 is YFSETQ. Losses at the gene ends were 5 bases for V and 8 bases for J; bases not matched to a gene: 14. The DNA of the CDR3 is TGCGCCAGCAGTCAACTCCCGGGACAGGTGGAAGGCTACACCTTC. Amino acid sequence: CASSQLPGQVEGYTF.

This sequence joins TRBV7-2 and TRBJ2-7, with TRBD2 identical over 12 bases. The CDR3 is 14 amino acids. With 4 bases clipped from V and 6 bases from J, the junction kept 4 bases outside the gene matches. Germline V gene data show CDR1 as SGHTA and CDR2 as FQGNSA. The CDR3 is CASSSGLAGSEQYV. CDR3 nucleotides: TGTGCCAGCAGCTCCGGACTAGCGGGGAGCGAGCAGTACGTC.

J is TRBJ1-1 and V is TRBV9; weak D call: TRBD1 (6 bases). There are 12 residues in the CDR3. Germline V gene sequence: CDR1 SGDLS, CDR2 YYNGEE. Deletions cut 3 bases from V and 6 bases from J, with 9 bases between. CDR3 coding DNA: TGTGCCAGCAGCGCTGGGACACCTGAAGCTTTCTTT. It translates to CASSAGTPEAFF.

V and J are TRBV7-3 and TRBJ1-1; no clear D. CDR3 size: 15 residues. Germline V gene data show CDR1 as SGHTA and CDR2 as FQGTGA. The V end was cut by 2 bases, the J end by 4 bases, with 14 bases between. Written as DNA, the CDR3 is TGTGCCAGCAGCTTACAGTCCGGAGGACGCACTGAAGCTTTCTTT. Translated, it gives CASSLQSGGRTEAFF.

This clonotype appeared a few times. This rearrangement joins TRBV13 to TRBJ2-5; TRBD2 matches 12 bases. Trimming removed 5 bases from V and 2 bases from J; junction bases left unmatched: 9. Germline CDR1 PRHDT, CDR2 FYEKMQ (reference sequence). The CDR3 covers 17 residues. The CDR3 nucleotides are TGTGCCAGCAGCGCGCCTACCGGACTAGCGGGGCAAGAGACCCAGTACTTC. Translated: CASSAPTGLAGQETQYF.

This clonotype was observed a handful of times. The chain uses TRBV15 and TRBJ2-7; D is uncertain. The CDR3 is 13 amino acids. V lost 0 bases, J lost 6 bases, and 9 bases lay in between. Germline CDR1 and CDR2: LNHNV and YYDKDF (reference sequence). CDR3 sequence (DNA): TGTGCCACCAGCAGAGACCGACGCGGCGAGCAGTACGTC. The encoded protein is CATSRDRRGEQYV.

In its sample, this clonotype was seen a few times. This chain joins TRBV5-1 and TRBJ2-7, with D perhaps matching TRBD1 or TRBD2 (6 bases each). V dropped 4 bases and J dropped 5 bases, with 13 bases sitting between them. The CDR3 spans 13 residues. Germline V gene lookup returns CDR1 SGHRS and CDR2 YFSETQ. CDR3 residues: CASSLGGQNEQYV. The CDR3 region has the DNA TGCGCCAGCAGCCTGGGGGGACAAAACGAGCAGTACGTC.

The chain joins TRBV4-2 to TRBJ2-1; a possible D gene is TRBD2 (6 bases). The V gene's germline CDR1 is LGHNA and CDR2 YNFKEQ. Deletions cut 0 bases from V and 5 bases from J, with 20 bases between. The CDR3 totals 18 residues. The CDR3 region is CASSQDWGLGSGDNEQFF. As DNA, the CDR3 is TGTGCCAGCAGCCAAGATTGGGGTTTGGGTAGCGGAGACAATGAGCAGTTCTTC.

Worth noting for this clonotype: One end of the junction does not line up with germline, which may come from a read error. V gene TRBV7-2 combines with J gene TRBJ2-3; TRBD1 or TRBD2 may be the D gene (7 bases each). Germline V gene lookup returns CDR1 SGHTA and CDR2 FQGNSA. This CDR3 is built from 15 residues. Here the CDR3 reads CASSQGGLVADTKYF. The CDR3 nucleotides read TGTGCCAGCAGCCAGGGGGGGCTAGTCGCAGATACGAAGTATTTT.

This chain uses TRBV10-2 with TRBJ2-7, with TRBD2 identical over 7 bases. Germline lookup yields CDR1 WSHSY and CDR2 SAAADI. The V segment lost 7 bases and the J segment 6 bases; nucleotides outside the gene matches: 9. This CDR3 comprises 13 residues. In nucleotides, the CDR3 is TGCGCCAGCAAGGACCCTCCGGGGGGCGAGCAGTACGTC. It yields the protein CASKDPPGGEQYV.

In its sample, this clonotype was seen a few times. J is TRBJ1-1 and V is TRBV9; no clear D. The length of the CDR3 is 16 residues. Germline V gene sequence: CDR1 SGDLS, CDR2 YYNGEE. V shed 0 bases and J shed 4 bases, with 16 bases lying between them. CDR3 sequence: CASSVAMSGSGTEAFF. The CDR3 nucleotides read TGTGCCAGCAGCGTAGCCATGTCGGGGAGTGGCACTGAAGCTTTCTTT. The full variable domain, rest sourced from reference TRBV9 and TRBJ1-1, is DSGVTQTPKHLITATGQRVTLRCSPRSGDLSVYWYQQSLDQGLQFLIQYYNGEERAKGNILERFSAQQFPDLHSELNLSSLELGDSALYFCASSVAMSGSGTEAFFGQGTRLTVV.

The chain recombines TRBV20-1 with TRBJ1-5; tentative D call: TRBD1 (6 bases). The CDR3 is 17 amino acids. Germline V gene data show CDR1 as DFQATT and CDR2 as SNEGSKA (reference sequence). The V end was cut by 2 bases, the J end by 0 bases, with 17 bases between. The CDR3 spells CSARLQGGGNSNQPQHF. The CDR3 coding sequence is TGCAGTGCTAGACTACAAGGGGGGGGGAATAGCAATCAGCCCCAGCATTTT.

The V and J genes are TRBV3-1 and TRBJ2-3, with D maybe TRBD2 (6 bases). Germline lookup yields CDR1 LGHDT and CDR2 YNNKEL (reference sequence). V gave up 0 bases and J gave up 11 bases, with 9 bases separating them. The CDR3 sequence is 12 residues long. CDR3 bases: TGTGCCAGCAGCCAAGACTGGGGGGAGCAGTATTTT. Translation: CASSQDWGEQYF.

This clonotype was recorded a few times. The chain has TRBV10-3 and TRBJ2-5, with D tentatively TRBD1 or TRBD2 (6 bases each). This CDR3 is 13 amino acids long. Germline V CDR1 and CDR2: ENHRY, SYGVKD. Trimming left V 4 bases short and J 5 bases short, with 11 bases between. CDR3 sequence (DNA): TGTGCCATCAGTGTTACAGGGAGGGAGACCCAGTACTTC. Protein: CAISVTGRETQYF.

The chain employs TRBV28 and TRBJ1-2, with a tentative D call TRBD1 (6 bases). Trimming cost V 6 bases and J 4 bases, with 15 bases left between them. This CDR3 is built from 14 residues. In germline, CDR1 is MDHEN, CDR2 SYDVKM. The CDR3, as DNA: TGTGCCAGCAGACCAAGGGTAGGGGGCTATGGCTACACCTTC. This gives the protein CASRPRVGGYGYTF.

This clonotype was found many times. The chain is built from TRBV6-4 and TRBJ2-2; 9 nucleotides agree with TRBD2. The V gene's germline CDR1 is MRHNA and CDR2 SNTAGT. The ends lost 4 bases at V and 3 bases at J; junction bases unmatched: 0. The CDR3 is 14 residues long. The CDR3 loop reads CASSASGDTGELFF. The CDR3 DNA reads as TGTGCCAGCAGTGCTAGCGGGGACACCGGGGAGCTGTTTTTT.

This sequence joins TRBV2 and TRBJ1-5, with a weak D call TRBD1 (5 bases). Looked up from germline, CDR1 is SNHLY and CDR2 is FYNNEI. The V end lost 4 bases, the J end lost 5 bases, and 12 bases lay between the germline ends. The CDR3 loop spans 14 amino acids. The CDR3 DNA follows: TGTGCCAGCAGTGCGGTTGGGGCCGATCAGCCCCAGCATTTT. Protein product: CASSAVGADQPQHF.

The sample holds a few counts of this clonotype. The V gene is TRBV10-3, the J gene TRBJ1-1; 10 bases are a match to TRBD1. The trim removed 4 bases at V and 4 bases at J, leaving 3 bases unmatched. Germline CDR1 ENHRY, CDR2 SYGVKD. There are 14 residues in the CDR3. The CDR3 sequence: CAISVGTGATEAFF. The CDR3 coding sequence is TGTGCCATCAGTGTTGGGACAGGGGCCACTGAAGCTTTCTTT.

The chain recombines TRBV7-3 with TRBJ2-3, with TRBD2 matching over 7 bases. Germline values: CDR1 SGHTA, CDR2 FQGTGA. The CDR3 runs 14 residues. The V and J ends lost 1 base and 7 bases, in that order; junction bases with no gene match: 5. The chain's CDR3 is CASSLSAGDYTQYF. CDR3 bases: TGTGCCAGCAGCTTAAGCGCGGGGGATTATACGCAGTATTTT. The variable domain in full, with the rest retrieved from reference TRBV7-3 and TRBJ2-3, is GAGVSQTPSNKVTEKGKYVELRCDPISGHTALYWYRQSLGQGPEFLIYFQGTGAADDSGLPNDRFFAVRPEGSVSTLKIQRTERGDSAVYLCASSLSAGDYTQYFGPGTRLTVL.

The V gene is TRBV11-2, the J gene TRBJ2-3; D call uncertain. This CDR3 is built from 14 residues. Trimming took off 1 base at V and 2 bases at J, with 7 bases between the two ends. Germline CDR1 reads SGHAT; CDR2 reads FQNNGV. The CDR3 nucleotides are TGTGCCAGCAGCTTAGCGGCTTACACAGATACGCAGTATTTT. It encodes CASSLAAYTDTQYF.

This clonotype was seen a handful of times. This chain connects TRBV20-1 to TRBJ2-3; TRBD2 agrees at 8 bases. Germline loops: CDR1 DFQATT, CDR2 SNEGSKA (reference sequence). This CDR3 is 14 amino acids long. J lost 4 bases, V lost 3 bases, and 6 bases had no gene match. CDR3 in amino acids: CSARGGLASDTQYF. DNA for the CDR3: TGCAGTGCTAGGGGAGGACTAGCATCAGATACGCAGTATTTT.

J is TRBJ1-6 and V is TRBV5-1, with D maybe TRBD1 (5 bases). Per the germline V gene, CDR1 is SGHRS and CDR2 is YFSETQ. The CDR3 is 15 amino acids. Trimming removed 1 base at V and 5 bases at J, with 10 bases between. CDR3 residues: CASSLRGPDNSPLHF. In DNA form, the CDR3 reads TGCGCCAGCAGCTTGCGGGGCCCAGATAATTCACCCCTCCACTTT.

The chain has TRBV4-1 and TRBJ1-3; D is perhaps TRBD1 (5 bases). CDR3 length: 15 residues. Germline-derived CDR1 and CDR2 are MGHRA and YSYEKL. V lost 1 base and J 1 base, leaving 8 bases between the germline ends. DNA of the CDR3: TGCGCCAGCAGCCAAGGGGGGTATTCTGGAAACACCATATATTTT. As protein: CASSQGGYSGNTIYF.

This clonotype was seen a handful of times. V gene TRBV7-2 combines with J gene TRBJ2-3; no reliable D call. The CDR3 runs to 12 residues. Germline lookup yields CDR1 SGHTA and CDR2 FQGNSA. Trimming left V 3 bases short and J 4 bases short, with 5 bases between. Here the CDR3 DNA reads TGTGCCAGCAGCTTCTTTGCAGATACGCAGTATTTT. Amino acid sequence: CASSFFADTQYF. The variable domain in full, with the rest retrieved from reference TRBV7-2 and TRBJ2-3, is GAGVSQSPSNKVTEKGKDVELRCDPISGHTALYWYRQSLGQGLEFLIYFQGNSAPDKSGLPSDRFSAERTGGSVSTLTIQRTQQEDSAVYLCASSFFADTQYFGPGTRLTVL.

This chain uses TRBV12-3 or TRBV12-4 with TRBJ1-6, with no clear D. This CDR3 is built from 14 residues. V lost 0 bases and J 8 bases, leaving 8 bases between the germline ends. The CDR3 DNA follows: TGTGCCAGCAGTTTAGCGGCGGCCCATTCACCCCTCCACTTT. It codes for CASSLAAAHSPLHF.

In its sample, this clonotype was seen many times. V is TRBV4-3 and J is TRBJ2-5; D unclear. The CDR3 spans 13 residues. From germline, CDR1 is LGHNA and CDR2 YSLEER. Trimming left V 0 bases short and J 6 bases short, with 8 bases between. CDR3 sequence reads: CASSQEVFQTQYF. The CDR3, as DNA: TGCGCCAGCAGCCAAGAGGTATTCCAGACCCAGTACTTC.

In its sample, this clonotype was seen a few times. The chain combines TRBV20-1 with TRBJ1-3, with D unresolved. The CDR3 has 15 amino acids. Trimming took 3 bases from V and 0 from J, leaving 12 bases between them. Germline CDR1 is DFQATT and CDR2 is SNEGSKA (reference sequence). The CDR3 nucleotides are TGCAGTGCTAGTGTCGGGTCCTACTCTGGAAACACCATATATTTT. Amino acid sequence: CSASVGSYSGNTIYF.